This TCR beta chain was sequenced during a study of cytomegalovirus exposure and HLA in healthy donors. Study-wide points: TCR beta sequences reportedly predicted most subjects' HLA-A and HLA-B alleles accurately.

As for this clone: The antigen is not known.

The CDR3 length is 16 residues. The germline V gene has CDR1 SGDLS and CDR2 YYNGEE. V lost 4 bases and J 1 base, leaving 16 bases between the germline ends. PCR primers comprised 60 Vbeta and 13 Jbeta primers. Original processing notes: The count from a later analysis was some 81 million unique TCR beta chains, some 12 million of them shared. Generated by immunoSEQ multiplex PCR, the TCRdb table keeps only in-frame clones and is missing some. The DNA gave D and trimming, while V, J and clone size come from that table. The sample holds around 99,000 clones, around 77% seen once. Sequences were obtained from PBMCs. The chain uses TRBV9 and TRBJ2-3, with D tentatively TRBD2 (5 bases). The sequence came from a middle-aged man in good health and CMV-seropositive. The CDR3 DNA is TGTGCCAGCAGCCTAGTGGGTTTGGGAGGCACAGATACGCAGTATTTT. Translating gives CASSLVGLGGTDTQYF.